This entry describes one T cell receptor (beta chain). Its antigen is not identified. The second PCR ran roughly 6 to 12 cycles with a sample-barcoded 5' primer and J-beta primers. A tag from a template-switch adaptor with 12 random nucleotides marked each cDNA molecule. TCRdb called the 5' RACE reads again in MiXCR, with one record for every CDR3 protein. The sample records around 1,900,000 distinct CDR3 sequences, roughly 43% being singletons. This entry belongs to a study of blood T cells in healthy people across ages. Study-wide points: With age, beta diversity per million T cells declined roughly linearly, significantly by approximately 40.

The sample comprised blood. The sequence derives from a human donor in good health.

The DNA for the CDR3 is TGTGCCAGCAGGGGACAGGGAGATGTCACAGATACGCAGTATTTT. This translates into CASRGQGDVTDTQYF. V and J are TRBV28 and TRBJ2-3, with 9 bases fitting TRBD1. The junction had 6 bases not matched to a gene; V was cut back by 6 bases and J by 2 bases. The germline CDR1 and CDR2 sequences are MDHEN and SYDVKM. This CDR3 region has 15 residues.